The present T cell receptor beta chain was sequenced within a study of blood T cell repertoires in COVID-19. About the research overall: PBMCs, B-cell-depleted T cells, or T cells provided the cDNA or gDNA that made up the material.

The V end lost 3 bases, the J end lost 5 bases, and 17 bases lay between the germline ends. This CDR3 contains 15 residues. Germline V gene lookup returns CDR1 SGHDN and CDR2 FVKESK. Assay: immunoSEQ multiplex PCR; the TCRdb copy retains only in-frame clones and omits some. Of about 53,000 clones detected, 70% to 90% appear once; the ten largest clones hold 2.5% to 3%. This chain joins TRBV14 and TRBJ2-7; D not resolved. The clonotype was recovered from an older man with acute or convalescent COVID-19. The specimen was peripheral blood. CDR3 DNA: TGTGCCAGCAGCCAGCTCATCGGCGCTCGGGACGAGCAGTACTTC. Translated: CASSQLIGARDEQYF.